Listed here is a single T cell receptor (beta chain). What it binds is not known. Each sample's cDNA came from eight separate reactions. TCRdb reprocessed the 5' RACE reads; each CDR3 protein has one entry and no DNA is given. Its table records approximately 340,000 distinct CDR3 sequences. Germline V lookup: CDR1 LNHDA, CDR2 SQIVND (reference sequence). The CDR3 loop spans 13 amino acids. This specimen comes from a study of monozygotic twins with inflammatory bowel disease. Study-wide points: Some repertoire variability may stem from patients' differing immunosuppressive treatments.

The specimen was blood. The TCR sequence derives from a human donor with ulcerative colitis or Crohn's disease, or a healthy co-twin of an affected twin (not recorded which). V is TRBV19 and J is TRBJ2-2. The CDR3: CASSPTWTGELFF.